These T cell receptor beta chains were read from a single sample in a study of CD8 T cells in ankylosing spondylitis. TCRdb recomputed calls from the 5' RACE reads with MiXCR, one row per CDR3 protein. The repertoire has around 770,000 distinct CDR3 sequences, about 11% of them found once; the top ten carry less than 0.65%. The sequenced sample was blood, either unsorted or a sorted T cell fraction (not recorded which). The source of these receptors is a male donor with ankylosing spondylitis. Both conserved end residues are trimmed from each CDR3.

j_gene	v_gene	CDR3aa
TRBJ1-4	TRBV20-1	SAYDRAPSEKLF
TRBJ2-1	TRBV6-5	ASSYQVASSYNEQF
TRBJ2-1	TRBV27	ASTPARFGVLGEQF
TRBJ2-7	TRBV20-1	SAKGESNTYEQY
TRBJ2-3	TRBV7-6	ASSLFRRGPEHPTDTQY
TRBJ1-6	TRBV7-2	ASSLFGGSASPLH
TRBJ2-1	TRBV7-9	ASSLMRLGDEQF
TRBJ1-1	TRBV3-1	ASSLHNPGWTEAF
TRBJ2-1	TRBV29-1	SVEPLLAGVFNEQF
TRBJ1-1	TRBV7-2	ASSSRHSMNTEAF
TRBJ2-5	TRBV10-3	AIRQGGETQY
TRBJ2-7	TRBV5-1	ASSSLGRAHEQY
TRBJ2-7	TRBV25-1	ASTPGGGGYEQY
TRBJ2-7	TRBV20-1	SARESATYEQY
TRBJ2-5	TRBV7-9	ASSPTGQTQETQY
TRBJ2-1	TRBV6-5	ASSYLASFRQF
TRBJ2-5	TRBV20-1	SATGTAWKETQY
TRBJ2-1	TRBV4-3	ASSPHSGRTGNEQF
TRBJ2-7	TRBV5-1	ASSLGSRRTYEQY
TRBJ2-2	TRBV6-1	ASSVPTGELF
TRBJ1-5	TRBV6-5	ASSYSRPRASNQPQH
TRBJ2-5	TRBV15	ATSRYTRVGETQY
TRBJ1-2	TRBV5-6	ASSLRGTGVGYT
TRBJ2-1	TRBV5-1	ASAKGGSDEQF
TRBJ2-5	TRBV10-3	AIGRGIEETQY
TRBJ1-2	TRBV20-1	SAARGRDGYT
TRBJ2-7	TRBV6-2/TRBV6-3	ASSQGTALREQY
TRBJ1-5	TRBV20-1	SGTRGRDQPQH
TRBJ2-5	TRBV18	ASSPPGTSGRPAQY
TRBJ1-2	TRBV7-6	ASATRPWGPIAGYT
TRBJ2-5	TRBV7-2	ASSLLASGRHETQY
TRBJ2-3	TRBV5-1	ASSLDSMGDTQY
TRBJ1-1	TRBV15	ATSRDRVNTEAF
TRBJ2-1	TRBV5-1	ASSLDLMGANEQF
TRBJ2-4	TRBV28	ASSFGGTQGNIQY
TRBJ1-2	TRBV13	ASSSSPGHSPNYGYT